A single sample is the source of the 15 T cell receptor beta chains below, sequenced in a study of blood T cell repertoires in COVID-19 (TCRdb year 2020). Library preparation employed the immunoSEQ multiplex PCR assay. The table comes from immuneACCESS by way of TCRdb, which keeps in-frame sequences with V and J called. Part of the clones is missing from these tables; in studies checked, under half for an unresolved V gene and the rest for unknown reasons. In this sample the table shows 65,000 to 85,000 clones, around 91% of which occur a single time. Approximately 2.9% of the sample is taken by the ten largest. Material: peripheral blood. The receptors stem from a man in his forties or fifties with acute or convalescent COVID-19.

The CDR3 here is CASRGGISYNEQFF. CDR3 in DNA: TGTGCCAGCAGGGGGGGGATTTCCTACAATGAGCAGTTCTTC. V and J are TRBV2 and TRBJ2-1; 7 bases fit TRBD2. Germline assignment: CDR1 SNHLY and CDR2 FYNNEI. Unmatched junction bases numbered 3, after V lost 6 bases and J lost 1 base. The CDR3 totals 14 residues.

V usage is TRBV6-5 and J usage is TRBJ2-1; possible D gene TRBD1, 6 bases. Germline V gene data show CDR1 as MNHEY and CDR2 as SVGAGI. V dropped 10 bases and J dropped 8 bases, with 18 bases sitting between them. The length of the CDR3 is 13 residues. The CDR3 region has the DNA TGTGCCACCCCACGACAGGTCGGGGATGAGCAGTTCTTC. It codes for CATPRQVGDEQFF.

This clone has only one observation. This chain connects TRBV27 to TRBJ1-2; D may be TRBD1 (6 bases). V dropped 5 bases and J dropped 8 bases, with 21 bases sitting between them. The CDR3 loop spans 15 amino acids. The germline V gene encodes CDR1 MNHEY and CDR2 SMNVEV (reference sequence). CDR3 nucleotide sequence: TGTGCCAGCAGTAGTAACACTCCAGGGGTAGGAGGCTACACCTTC. Its protein is CASSSNTPGVGGYTF.

This chain joins TRBV6-2 or TRBV6-3 and TRBJ2-5; 11 bases are a match to TRBD2. The V gene's germline CDR1 is MNHEY and CDR2 SVGEGT. Unmatched junction bases numbered 9, after V lost 2 bases and J lost 1 base. CDR3 length: 18 residues. CDR3 coding DNA: TGTGCCAGCAGTTACGCGCTCCGGGGACTAGCGGTCCAAGAGACCCAGTACTTC. Its translation is CASSYALRGLAVQETQYF.

Written as DNA, the CDR3 is TGTGCCAGCAGCCAGAGAGGCGGGGGTGCAGATACGCAGTATTTT. Its translation is CASSQRGGGADTQYF. This chain uses TRBV7-2 with TRBJ2-3; TRBD2 matches at 7 bases. Germline V gives CDR1 SGHTA, CDR2 FQGNSA. V trimming: 5 bases; J trimming: 4 bases; junction bases outside the gene matches: 9. The CDR3 is 15 amino acids.

This chain connects TRBV7-9 to TRBJ2-1; 7 bases map to TRBD2. The CDR3 has 15 residues. V shed 1 base and J 4 bases; nucleotides not matched to a gene: 4. Per germline, CDR1 SEHNR and CDR2 FQNEAQ (reference sequence). The CDR3 nucleotides are TGTGCCAGCAGCTTAGTCCGAGCGGGGTACAATGAGCAGTTCTTC. This sequence encodes CASSLVRAGYNEQFF. Full variable domain (rest looked up from reference TRBV7-9 and TRBJ2-1): DTGVSQNPRHKITKRGQNVTFRCDPISEHNRLYWYRQTLGQGPEFLTYFQNEAQLEKSRLLSDRFSAERPKGSFSTLEIQRTEQGDSAMYLCASSLVRAGYNEQFFGPGTRLTVL.

This chain uses TRBV11-2 with TRBJ1-6; 9 nucleotides align to TRBD1. The length of the CDR3 is 16 residues. CDR1 is SGHAT, CDR2 FQNNGV, per germline. V was clipped by 5 bases and J by 1 base; unmatched bases: 3. The CDR3 loop is CASSAGTGSYNSPLHF. The DNA for the CDR3 is TGTGCCAGCAGCGCGGGGACAGGGTCCTATAATTCACCCCTCCACTTT.

This chain links TRBV3-1 (or the pseudogene TRBV3-2) with TRBJ1-1; tentatively, D is TRBD1 (5 bases). V lost 8 bases and J lost 2, with 15 bases in between. The CDR3 runs to 14 residues. Germline V gene lookup returns CDR1 LGHDT and CDR2 YNNKEL (reference sequence). DNA for the CDR3: TGTGCCAGCTACCCGCAGGGCGGAAACACTGAAGCTTTCTTT. It translates to CASYPQGGNTEAFF.

The chain is built from TRBV28 and TRBJ1-2; 9 positions agree with TRBD1. The CDR3 is 17 residues long. V lost 7 bases and J lost 4; bases outside the gene matches: 16. CDR1 is MDHEN and CDR2 is SYDVKM in the germline V gene. The CDR3 DNA reads TGTGCCAGCATCACCACAAGCCCGGACAGGGGACTCTATGGCTACACCTTC. This gives the protein CASITTSPDRGLYGYTF.

The CDR3 spells CAGSTGVGELFF. The CDR3 DNA reads as TGTGCCGGATCGACGGGGGTCGGGGAGCTGTTTTTT. This sequence joins TRBV19 and TRBJ2-2; maybe TRBD2 (6 bases). With 11 bases removed from V and 7 bases from J, the gap between germline ends came to 14 bases. Looked up from germline, CDR1 is LNHDA and CDR2 is SQIVND (reference sequence). This CDR3 contains 12 residues.

This clone was picked up a small number of times. The gene calls are TRBV25-1 and TRBJ1-3, with TRBD1 as a possible D gene (5 bases). In germline, CDR1 is MGHDK, CDR2 SYGVNS. The CDR3 consists of 16 residues. Between the trimmed V and J ends, which lost 2 bases and 2 bases, there was a span of 13 bases. DNA for the CDR3: TGTGCCAGCAGTGAAGGCCGGGGCGGGGCTGGAAACACCATATATTTT. It codes for CASSEGRGGAGNTIYF.

The CDR3 region is CASSRRQGQETQYF. Written as DNA, the CDR3 is TGTGCCAGCAGTCGACGACAGGGCCAAGAGACCCAGTACTTC. This chain uses TRBV27 with TRBJ2-5; 7 bases align to TRBD1. Germline V gene sequence: CDR1 MNHEY, CDR2 SMNVEV (reference sequence). The CDR3 contains 14 residues. The V gene end was trimmed by 5 bases and the J gene end by 1 base; junction bases not matched to a gene: 4.

The chain uses TRBV5-1 and TRBJ2-1, with 10 bases fitting TRBD2. The CDR3 sequence is 16 residues long. Trimming at V came to 0 bases and at J to 3 bases, leaving 3 bases not matched to a gene. Per germline, CDR1 SGHRS and CDR2 YFSETQ. The CDR3 loop reads CASSLGTSGIYNEQFF. Here the CDR3 DNA reads TGCGCCAGCAGCTTGGGAACTAGCGGGATCTACAATGAGCAGTTCTTC.

The chain is built from TRBV19 and TRBJ2-6; 7 bases agree with TRBD1. Unmatched junction bases numbered 2, after V lost 6 bases and J lost 0 bases. The CDR3 length is 15 residues. The germline CDR1 and CDR2 sequences are LNHDA and SQIVND (reference sequence). The CDR3 sequence: CASRGQSSGANVLTF. Written as DNA, the CDR3 is TGTGCCAGTAGGGGACAGAGCTCTGGGGCCAACGTCCTGACTTTC.

V and J are TRBV5-1 and TRBJ1-1; D is unclear. The CDR3 contains 15 residues. The V end was cut by 4 bases, the J end by 1 base, with 14 bases between. Germline CDR1 reads SGHRS; CDR2 reads YFSETQ. CDR3 DNA: TGCGCCAGCAGCCGCGCTCCAGGAACGAACACTGAAGCTTTCTTT. This encodes CASSRAPGTNTEAFF.